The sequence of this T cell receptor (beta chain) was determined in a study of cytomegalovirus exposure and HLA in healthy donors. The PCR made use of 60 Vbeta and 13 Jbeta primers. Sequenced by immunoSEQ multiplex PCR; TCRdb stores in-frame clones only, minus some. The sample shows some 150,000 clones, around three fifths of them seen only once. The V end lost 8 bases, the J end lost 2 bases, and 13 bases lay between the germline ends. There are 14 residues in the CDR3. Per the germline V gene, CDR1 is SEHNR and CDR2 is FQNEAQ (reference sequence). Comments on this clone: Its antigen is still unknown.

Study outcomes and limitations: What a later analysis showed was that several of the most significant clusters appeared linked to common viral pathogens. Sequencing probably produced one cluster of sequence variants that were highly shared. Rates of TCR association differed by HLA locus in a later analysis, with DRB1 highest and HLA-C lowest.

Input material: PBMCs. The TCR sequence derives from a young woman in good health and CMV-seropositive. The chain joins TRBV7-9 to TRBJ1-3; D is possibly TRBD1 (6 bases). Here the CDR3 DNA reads TGTGCCAGCCTGAACAGGGCTACTGGAAACACCATATATTTT. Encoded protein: CASLNRATGNTIYF.